The T cell receptor beta chain described here comes from a study of blood T cell repertoires in COVID-19. Study-level background: Material from acute and convalescent COVID-19 was sourced from the United States, Italy and Spain. PBMCs, B-cell-depleted T cells, or T cells provided the cDNA or gDNA that made up the material.

The CDR3 has 13 amino acids. Germline values: CDR1 MDHEN, CDR2 SYDVKM. V was pared by 5 bases and J by 7 bases, with 14 bases between. Per the original data handling: The assay estimated nucleated cells by amplifying reference gene primers. Assay used: immunoSEQ multiplex PCR; TCRdb lists only in-frame clones, some missing. From that table come the V and J calls and clone size; the DNA was used to work out D and trimming. The table lists 300,000 to 450,000 clones, 85% of them singletons. Input material: peripheral blood. J is TRBJ1-1 and V is TRBV28; D is possibly TRBD1 (5 bases). This clonotype was obtained from a woman under 30 with acute or convalescent COVID-19. The CDR3 nucleotides are TGTGCCAGCAGTCTGGGGCCTGTCCTTGAAGCTTTCTTT. It yields the protein CASSLGPVLEAFF.